The subject of this entry is one T cell receptor beta chain. Recruited during active infection, patients (from Seattle) were subsequently followed longitudinally. In the study's own analysis: Amplification from reference gene primers served as the basis for estimated nucleated cell counts. Sequencing was performed with immunoSEQ multiplex PCR; in TCRdb, only in-frame clones are kept and a portion is missing. V, J and clone size were drawn from that table, and D and trimming were deduced from the DNA. The profile shows a few hundred thousand clones, roughly 89% of them singletons. This entry is derived from a study of blood T cell repertoires in COVID-19. Study as a whole: Samples taken during acute and convalescent COVID-19 were collected in the United States, Italy and Spain. T cells, B-cell-depleted T cells, or PBMCs provided the cDNA or gDNA that served as material.

Sample: peripheral blood. The sequence came from a woman aged 25 to 45 with COVID-19, enrolled during active disease.

In DNA, the CDR3 is TGCAGCGGGGGACAGGGGGCCACAGATACGCAGTATTTT. This encodes CSGGQGATDTQYF. V is TRBV29-1 and J is TRBJ2-3; TRBD1 matches at 12 bases. The CDR3 has 13 residues. Germline loops: CDR1 SQVTM, CDR2 ANQGSEA. The J segment lost 2 bases and the V segment lost 7 bases, leaving 1 base of the junction unmatched.